This T cell receptor beta chain is from a study of CD8 T cells in ankylosing spondylitis. TCRdb re-derived calls from the 5' RACE reads in MiXCR, one entry per CDR3 protein. The repertoire consists of roughly 200,000 distinct CDR3 sequences, with around 13% occurring once and the leading ten covering more than 15%. This clonotype showed up many times. Germline V gives CDR1 SQVTM, CDR2 ANQGSEA. The CDR3 consists of 16 residues. V dropped 4 bases and J dropped 0 bases, with 15 bases sitting between them. This sequence was found in a male donor with ankylosing spondylitis or in good health (not recorded which). Sequenced: blood, either unsorted or a sorted T cell fraction (not recorded which). The J gene is TRBJ2-2, the V gene TRBV29-1, with D possibly TRBD1 on 8 matching bases. This CDR3 is CSVALQGGPNTGELFF. In nucleotides, the CDR3 is TGCAGCGTTGCCCTACAGGGGGGGCCGAACACCGGGGAGCTGTTTTTT.